This TCR beta chain was recovered during a study of shared clonotypes between healthy human individuals. Study-level points and caveats: Compared with clonotypes that all four donors shared, non-shared clonotypes had lower generation probabilities. Naive subsets, compared against memory subsets, generally had larger estimated richness values. Despite large depth, sorted-subset datasets appeared incompletely sequenced.

Roughly 210 ng DNA, 25,000 to 30,000 T cell genomes, went into each sorted-subset replicate PCR. The method was immunoSEQ multiplex PCR; TCRdb's version includes in-frame clones alone and lacks a portion of them. The sample has 2.3 million or so clones; 85% to 95% are singletons. Comment on this clone: Its matching antigen is unknown.

Germline V lookup: CDR1 KGHSH, CDR2 LQKENI. The ends lost 6 bases at V and 2 bases at J; junction bases unmatched: 15. CDR3 length: 18 residues. The receptor's source is a man aged 18 to 29 in good health. Some clones in this sample may be carry-over from other donors' samples. What was sequenced was naive CD4+ T cells from PBMCs. Indicated subset: CD45RA+ positively selected. J is TRBJ2-7 and V is TRBV18; 11 bases agree with TRBD1. CDR3 sequence: CASSPINGQGARPYEQYF. For the CDR3, the DNA is TGTGCCAGCTCCCCTATAAACGGACAGGGGGCGAGACCCTACGAGCAGTACTTC.